This TCR beta chain derives from a study of beta chain features in type 1 diabetes (dated by TCRdb to 2016 to 2019). Describing the broader study: Patients and healthy donors did not differ in mean age, gender distribution, total cell number or subset yield. Across all samples, about 110 million sorted cells were examined, and cell number per subset correlated strongly with RNA yield. In the study, recently diagnosed type 1 diabetes patients and matched healthy donors were compared on the TCRB repertoires of their sorted circulating CD4+ T cell subsets. Whereas all 30 or so donors provided naive and central memory subsets, regulatory and stem cell-like memory subsets were isolated from just 8 patients and about 8 healthy donors.

Each donor gave one peripheral blood draw, averaging roughly 120 mL, which was collected into heparinised tubes. Using a panel that included CD45RO, CCR7, CD25, CD127, CD95 and CD27, naive, central memory, regulatory and stem cell-like memory CD4+ T cells were sorted on a BD FACSAria II. Every sorted population had a purity above 95%. PBMCs were separated immediately by Lymphoprep density gradient centrifugation and were stained directly, without being cultured. To minimize batch effects, samples were stained and sorted in pairs, one healthy donor with one patient per experiment. For this clone: Its recognized antigen is unknown. Base qualities were left out, and no much larger clone turns up one base away.

The paper as a whole reports these results and caveats: PCR may preferentially amplify shorter templates, but because patient and control samples were amplified and corrected together, any resulting skew would affect both groups equally. The naive, central memory and regulatory TCRB repertoires appeared to resemble one another more closely among patients than among healthy donors. A moderate but significant shortening of TCRB CDR3 length was observed in type 1 diabetes patients in all four CD4+ subsets. Because cDNA was sequenced instead of genomic DNA, activated cells with high expression could be over-represented, although the groups did not differ in activation or CD3 levels. Patients with type 1 diabetes made fewer insertions and deleted more nucleotides at VDJ recombination sites, implying thymic rearrangement abnormalities. HLA sub-analyses involved small numbers of individuals, so any influence of HLA type on TCRB rearrangement remained unresolved.

All of the isolated RNA was reverse transcribed with the High Capacity cDNA Reverse Transcription Kit, so expressed TCRB transcripts were sequenced. For stem cell-like memory T cell samples, survey-depth immunoSEQ sequencing was used, averaging approximately 1 million total reads per sample. Sorted cells were lysed in RLT buffer, and RNA was extracted using DNase-treated RNeasy Micro or Mini kits according to cell number. Each cell subset was processed on its own to prevent cross-contamination, while patient and healthy donor samples were processed together. Using the immunoSEQ multiplex PCR, TCRB sequences were amplified from cDNA into 87-bp fragments spanning the CDR3 region. Sequencing of the amplicons was done on the Illumina HiSeq platform. In the authors' own workflow: Synthetic template baselines were used to correct PCR bias computationally, reads within Hamming distance 2 were collapsed, and singletons that could not be merged were discarded. By aligning reads against IMGT, V, D and J genes, CDR3 length, and insertions or deletions at six rearrangement sites were assigned. Within each subset, clonotype counts were normalized to sorted cell number, and only after that were true diversity and Gini coefficients computed with the tcR R package. Repertoire sharing was quantified using the overlap coefficient calculated on TCRB nucleotide sequences. Drawn from immuneACCESS, this table holds only the in-frame rearrangements with V and J called that TCRdb kept. Clones are partly lost; checked studies trace under half to an unresolved V gene and leave the rest unexplained. The V and J calls and clone size were taken over from that table, and D and trimming were inferred from the DNA. This sample lists tens of thousands of clones; just under 45% were detected once. The leading ten clones occupy roughly 0.13% of the sample.

Per the germline V gene, MGHDK is the CDR1 and SYGVNS is the CDR2. Germline trimming: 7 bases from V, 2 bases from J; junction bases outside gene matches: 6. The CDR3 numbers 14 residues from cysteine through phenylalanine. Of the read, only the CDR3 DNA is kept; its 42 bases are in frame from base 1. This sequence uses TRBV25-1 and TRBJ2-5, with 8 central nucleotides matching TRBD2. The sample comprised stem cell memory CD4+ T cells from blood. The cell subset or site label, as the study defines it: stem cell-like memory CD4+ T cells. The TCR originated in a man aged 25 to 45 with type 1 diabetes. The DNA is as follows: TGTGCCAGCATGGAGCGGGAGAGTCAAGAGACCCAGTACTTC. The encoded protein is CASMERESQETQYF.